The present entry profiles one TCR beta chain with its context. This clonotype was counted a few times. There is no known antigen for this receptor. The record has no base qualities; no much larger clone is one base away. Interpreted using the paper, the treatment or condition label stands for: roughly ten-day PBMC culture with coronavirus spike peptide pools or control peptides (ViraFEST assay). CD4+ T cells from unexposed donors were collected before the COVID-19 pandemic (2011-2018). The ViraFEST assay was used in the study, in which antigen-specific T cells were expanded with peptide pools and expanded clonotypes were subsequently identified by TCR sequencing. PBMCs were cultured at approximately 2 million per well in IMDM supplemented with 5% human AB serum and about 9.5 IU/ml IL-2, with approximately 10 ug/ml peptide pools added. Half of the culture medium was replaced with fresh IL-2-containing medium on days 3 and 7. After around 11 days of culture, CD4+ T cells were isolated by negative selection using the EasySep CD4+ T cell isolation kit. As cell number allowed, CD4+ T cells from unexposed donors were tested for reactivity to SARS-CoV-2 S and N and to four common cold coronavirus spike pools. Ficoll-Paque Plus gradient centrifugation was used to isolate PBMCs from whole blood, and the isolated PBMCs were then either used fresh or cryopreserved at -140C. Each culture condition was generally run in triplicate wells. The leukapheresis product for the unexposed donors was obtained through commercial purchase.

This specimen belongs to a study of vaccination and CD4 T cells after COVID-19 (dated by TCRdb to 2022 to 2024). Regarding the research as a whole: The convalescent cohort included six males and four females, with two Hispanic individuals, seven Caucasians, two Asians and one multiracial person. Post-COVID blood samples from convalescent patients were collected a median of around 100 days after diagnosis, with a range of roughly 35 to 170 days. Each participant got two doses of either the Pfizer-BioNTech BNT162b2 vaccine (n=8) or the Moderna mRNA-1273 vaccine (n=2). Control cultures received a CEFX viral epitope pool as the positive control, an HIV-1 Nef peptide pool as the negative control, or no peptide. An earlier paper using these donors assessed, at the TCR clonotype level, memory CD4+ T cell crossreactivity between SARS-CoV-2 and common cold coronavirus spike proteins. In fewer than 12 COVID-19 convalescent patients and several infection-naive healthy vaccine recipients, researchers compared the spike-specific CD4+ TCR repertoire from before mRNA vaccination with the repertoire from after. Post-vaccine blood samples were collected a median of approximately 68 days after the second vaccine dose, ranging from roughly 13 to 250 days. Overlapping spike peptide pools from SARS-CoV-2 and from the common cold coronaviruses HCoV-NL63, HCoV-OC43 and HCoV-229E were used as culture stimuli.

The germline ends are 14 bases apart after V is trimmed by 5 bases and J by 4 bases. The CDR3 runs 14 residues from the cysteine to the phenylalanine. Only CDR3 DNA remains: 42 bases, in frame from the first base. According to the germline V gene (reference sequence), CDR1 reads SEHNR and CDR2 reads FQNEAQ. Preparation of the library involved PCR. DNA from cultured CD4+ T cells underwent TCR sequencing with the Oncomine TCR Beta short-read assay at the Johns Hopkins FTIC core. Genomic DNA was extracted from the cultured CD4+ T cells with the QIAamp micro DNA kit. Oncomine TCR Beta libraries made from cultured CD4+ T cells were pooled using unique dual indexes and sequenced on an Illumina iSeq 100. In the paper's pipeline: Non-productive sequences were removed, and CDR3s that did not start with C, did not end with F or W, or were shorter than 7 amino acids were discarded. The MANAFEST web application identified antigen-specific clonotypes by comparing peptide-stimulated wells against reference wells and other culture wells. For a clone to be called positive, the clone needed an FDR below 0.05, an odds ratio above 5, and a productive frequency above 0.1% in at least two of three replicate wells. A clonotype counted as cross-reactive if it showed significant expansion both in the SARS-CoV-2 spike wells and in at least one common cold coronavirus spike condition. Using R version 3.6.1, CDR3 homology was evaluated through Levenshtein distances (stringdist) along with unrooted phylogenetic trees (ape). The raw public reads went through TCRdb reprocessing: fastp at Q25, MiXCR clone calling, in-frame beta chains kept. Every CDR3 protein is listed once, alongside the most common genes and DNA of its rows. Here the V and J calls rest on TCRdb's processing, not on the authors' analysis. The sample table shows almost 7,500 distinct CDR3 sequences, and about 29% are seen once. Jointly, the top ten make up about 35% of the sample.

Points the paper makes about the study in general: The number of convalescent patients in the study was relatively small, and the study did not examine early timepoints following natural infection. Nearly all vaccine-specific clones in convalescent patients (304 of 307) were mono-reactive for SARS-CoV-2 spike rather than cross-reactive with common cold coronaviruses. In convalescent patients, a median roughly 85% of post-vaccine SARS-CoV-2-reactive clones were detected only after vaccination, suggesting vaccine-specific priming. The median number of SARS-CoV-2-reactive clonotypes rose from around 22 after infection to about 40 after vaccination, but the change was not significant.

This sequence was found in a human donor in good health. Material for sequencing was CD4+ T cells from blood, cultured in vitro. The chain was built from TRBV7-9 and TRBJ1-2; the D segment could be TRBD1, given 5 matching bases. The sequenced DNA: TGTGCCAGCAGCCGGGACGCGATTGTCTATGGCTACACCTTC. It translates as CASSRDAIVYGYTF.